This entry features one T cell receptor (beta chain) sequence. This table comes from immunoSEQ multiplex PCR, and its TCRdb copy is limited to in-frame clones, with some not included. The table includes around 2.3 million clones, 90% to 96% detected once. The V end was cut by 4 bases, the J end by 4 bases, with 21 bases between. This CDR3 is 17 amino acids long. Looked up from germline, CDR1 is MGHRA and CDR2 is YSYEKL. This sample was included in a study of shared clonotypes between healthy human individuals. The V and J genes are TRBV4-1 and TRBJ2-3; D possibly corresponds to TRBD2 (6 bases). This receptor was obtained from a man younger than 30 in good health. The sample consisted of naive CD4+ T cells sorted from blood. This sample's subset: CD45RA+ positively selected. CDR3 DNA sequence: TGCGCCAGCAGCCCAGAGTCCCCGGGAGTGATGGCAGATACGCAGTATTTT. It specifies CASSPESPGVMADTQYF.